This TCR beta chain was recovered during a study of blood T cell repertoires in COVID-19. Across the study: The United States, Italy and Spain provided the acute and convalescent COVID-19 samples. From T cells, B-cell-depleted T cells, or PBMCs came the material, which was cDNA or gDNA.

In the original analysis: The authors estimated nucleated cell counts from reference gene primer amplification. Only in-frame clones appear in the TCRdb table, and some are missing; sequencing was by immunoSEQ multiplex PCR. V, J and clone size were drawn from that table, and D and trimming were deduced from the DNA. The sample holds approximately 150,000 clones, about four fifths seen once. The CDR3 loop spans 14 amino acids. CDR1 and CDR2 (germline): SGHAT, FQNNGV. The V and J ends lost 0 bases and 5 bases respectively, with 10 bases between them. The TCR originated in a human donor in a cohort sampled during active COVID-19. The J gene is TRBJ2-5, the V gene TRBV11-2; D unresolved. Sequencing was done on a sample of peripheral blood. CDR3 amino acids: CASSLDVVAETQYF. CDR3 coding DNA: TGTGCCAGCAGCTTAGATGTGGTAGCTGAGACCCAGTACTTC.